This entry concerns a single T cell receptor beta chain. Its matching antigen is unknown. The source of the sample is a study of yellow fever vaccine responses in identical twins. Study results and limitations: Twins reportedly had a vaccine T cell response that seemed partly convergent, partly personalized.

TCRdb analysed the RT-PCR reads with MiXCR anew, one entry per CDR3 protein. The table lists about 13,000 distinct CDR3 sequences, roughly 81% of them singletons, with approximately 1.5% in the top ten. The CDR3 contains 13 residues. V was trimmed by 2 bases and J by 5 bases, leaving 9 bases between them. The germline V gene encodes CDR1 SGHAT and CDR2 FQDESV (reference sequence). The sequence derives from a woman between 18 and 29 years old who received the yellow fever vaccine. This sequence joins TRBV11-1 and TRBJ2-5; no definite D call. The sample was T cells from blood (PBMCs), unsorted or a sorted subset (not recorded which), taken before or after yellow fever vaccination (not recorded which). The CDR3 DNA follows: TGTGCCAGCAGCTTACAACGTCGGGAGACCCAGTACTTC. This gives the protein CASSLQRRETQYF.